One and the same sample provided the 5 T cell receptor beta chains below, sequenced in a study of CD8 T cells in Susac syndrome. Random hexamers primed reverse transcription of about 0.45 to 1 ug RNA. From the immunoSEQ multiplex PCR reads, TCRdb called clonotypes with MiXCR, one entry per CDR3 protein. The sample has 150,000 to 250,000 distinct CDR3 sequences, roughly 95% seen once. Sequencing was done on a sample of CD4+ T cells from PBMCs. The source is a human donor with multiple sclerosis.

This chain uses TRBV9 with TRBJ2-1; 7 bases map to TRBD2. This CDR3 has 17 amino acids. Trimming removed 3 bases from V and 3 bases from J; junction bases left unmatched: 12. CDR1 and CDR2 (germline): SGDLS, YYNGEE. CDR3 DNA: TGTGCCAGCAGCGCTCTAGCGGCCTCGGCGGGCTACAATGAGCAGTTCTTC. Its translation is CASSALAASAGYNEQFF.

For the CDR3, the DNA is TGCAGTGCTAGGGACAAAGTGGGCTATGGCTACACCTTC. Translated: CSARDKVGYGYTF. The J gene is TRBJ1-2, the V gene TRBV20-1; TRBD1 is a possible D gene (5 bases). CDR1 is DFQATT, CDR2 SNEGSKA, per germline (reference sequence). With 3 bases removed from V and 4 bases from J, the gap between germline ends came to 12 bases. This CDR3 has 13 residues.

This sequence joins TRBV6-2 or TRBV6-3 and TRBJ2-7, with 10 bases matching TRBD2. CDR1 is MNHEY and CDR2 is SVGEGT in the germline V gene. The V gene end was trimmed by 4 bases and the J gene end by 6 bases; junction bases not matched to a gene: 3. The CDR3 has 13 residues. The CDR3: CASSSGLALEQYF. The CDR3 DNA sequence: TGTGCCAGCAGTTCGGGACTAGCGCTCGAGCAGTACTTC.

The rearrangement joins TRBV9 to TRBJ1-1, with D maybe TRBD1 (5 bases). This CDR3 comprises 15 residues. Trimming left V 0 bases short and J 6 bases short, with 15 bases between. CDR1 is SGDLS and CDR2 is YYNGEE in the germline V gene. CDR3 nucleotides: TGTGCCAGCAGCGTAGGTGGGGGTTCCTCGTCTGAAGCTTTCTTT. This sequence encodes CASSVGGGSSSEAFF.

The chain links TRBV7-9 to TRBJ2-7; tentative D call: TRBD1 (6 bases). The V end was cut by 3 bases, the J end by 5 bases, with 20 bases between. The V gene's germline CDR1 is SEHNR and CDR2 FQNEAQ (reference sequence). CDR3 size: 16 residues. CDR3 nucleotide sequence: TGTGCCAGCAGCTTGTCAGGTACAGGGCTGAGGAACGAGCAGTACTTC. As protein: CASSLSGTGLRNEQYF.